The clone carrying this TCR beta chain was observed a few times. Its antigen remains unknown. TCR beta libraries were built with iRepertoire HTBI primers and Arm-PCR of CDR3 regions. MiXCR was run by TCRdb on the multiplex PCR reads, yielding one entry per CDR3 protein. The repertoire holds 700,000 or so distinct CDR3 sequences, with around 32% as singletons. V lost 0 bases to trimming and J lost 8 bases; unmatched junction nucleotides: 5. The length of the CDR3 is 15 residues. Germline-derived CDR1 and CDR2 are MNHNS and SASEGT. These data are taken from a study of regulatory T cells in long-lasting Graves disease. Study-level results: Results may be inaccurate due to the small sample size. The study found TRBV28, TRBJ1-2 and TRBJ2-5 favored in persistent disease. Newly diagnosed Graves' patients exceeded persistent ones in TCR diversity.

The time point: persistent/refractory GD, antithyroid drugs over 5 years with positive TRAb. RNA extracted from PBMCs served as the sequencing template. Staff took around 9.7 milliliters of peripheral blood and put it into EDTA tubes. Sample: peripheral blood mononuclear cells (PBMCs), taken when the disease was refractory, from a patient treated with antithyroid drugs. This chain connects TRBV6-1 to TRBJ1-4; TRBD1 aligns across 8 bases. This receptor was identified in a female donor with Graves disease. The CDR3 loop is CASSEATGVWEKLFF. CDR3 nucleotides: TGTGCCAGCAGTGAAGCGACAGGGGTATGGGAAAAACTGTTTTTT.